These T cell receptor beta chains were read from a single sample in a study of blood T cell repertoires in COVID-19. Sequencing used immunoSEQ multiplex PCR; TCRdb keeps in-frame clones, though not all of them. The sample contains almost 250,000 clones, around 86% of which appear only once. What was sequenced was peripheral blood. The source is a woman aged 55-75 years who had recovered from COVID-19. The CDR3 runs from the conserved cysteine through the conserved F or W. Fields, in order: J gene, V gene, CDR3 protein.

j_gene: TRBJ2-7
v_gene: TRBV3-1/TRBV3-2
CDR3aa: CASSQDLTGGGQGNFYEQYF

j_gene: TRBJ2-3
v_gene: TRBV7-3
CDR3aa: CASSLNPILTGRATDTQYF

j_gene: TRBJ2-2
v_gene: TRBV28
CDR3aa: CASKERLNTGELFF

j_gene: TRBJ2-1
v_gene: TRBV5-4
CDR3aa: CASSLDAGGNGYNEQFF

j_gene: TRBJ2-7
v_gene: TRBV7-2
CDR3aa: CASSSYYEQYF

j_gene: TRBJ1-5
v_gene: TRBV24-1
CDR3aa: CATGQYSNQPQHF

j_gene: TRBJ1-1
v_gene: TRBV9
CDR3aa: CASSFSTGRNTEAFF

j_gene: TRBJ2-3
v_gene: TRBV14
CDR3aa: CASSQDRGTHSRLAVFTDTQYF

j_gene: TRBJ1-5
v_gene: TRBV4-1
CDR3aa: CASSPVDRGSQPQHF

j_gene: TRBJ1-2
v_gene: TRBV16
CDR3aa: CASSHHPQEYGYTF

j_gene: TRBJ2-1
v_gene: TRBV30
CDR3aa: CAWSELAGGRNEQFF

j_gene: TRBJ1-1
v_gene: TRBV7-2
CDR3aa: CASTFTGATEAFF

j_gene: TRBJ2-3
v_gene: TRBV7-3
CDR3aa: CASSLKGGVPPTDTQYF

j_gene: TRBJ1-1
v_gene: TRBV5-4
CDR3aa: CASSLVGGSTEAFF

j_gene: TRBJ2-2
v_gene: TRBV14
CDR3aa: CASSLRTSGRRDTGELFF

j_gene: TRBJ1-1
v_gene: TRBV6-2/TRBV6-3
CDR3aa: CASSYTPQDEAFF

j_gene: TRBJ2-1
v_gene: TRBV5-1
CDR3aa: CASSYTDSVYNEQFF

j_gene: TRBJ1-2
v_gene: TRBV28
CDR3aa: CASRRTGSYGYTF

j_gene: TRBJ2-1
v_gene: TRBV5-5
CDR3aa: CASSPQGNEQFF

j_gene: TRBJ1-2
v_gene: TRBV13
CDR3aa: CASSSGWDSYGYTF

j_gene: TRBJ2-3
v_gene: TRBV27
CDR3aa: CASSLSNTGGTDTQYF

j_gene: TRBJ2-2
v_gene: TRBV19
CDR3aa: CASRKTSNGELFF

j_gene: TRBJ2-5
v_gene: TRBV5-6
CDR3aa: CASSSGTNRVIQETQYF

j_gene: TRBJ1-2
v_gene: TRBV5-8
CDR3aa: CATQDRGRGNYGYTF

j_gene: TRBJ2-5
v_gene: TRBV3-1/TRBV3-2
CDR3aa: CASTTDRGETQYF

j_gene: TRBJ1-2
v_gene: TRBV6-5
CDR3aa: CASSLTRESVYGYTF

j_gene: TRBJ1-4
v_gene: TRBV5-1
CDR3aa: CASSQQGVREKLFF

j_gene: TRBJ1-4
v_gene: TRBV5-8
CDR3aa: CASRLTGRGNEKLFF

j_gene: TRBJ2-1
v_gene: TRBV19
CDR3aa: CASSIDPNRGLAYNEQFF

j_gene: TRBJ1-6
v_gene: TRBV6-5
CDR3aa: CASRSDRANSPLHF

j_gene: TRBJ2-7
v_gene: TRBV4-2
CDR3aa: CASGRSDNSYEQYF

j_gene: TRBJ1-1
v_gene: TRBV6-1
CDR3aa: CASSDQGVGLNTEAFF

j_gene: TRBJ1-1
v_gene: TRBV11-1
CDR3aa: CASSSSSRGQDTEAFF

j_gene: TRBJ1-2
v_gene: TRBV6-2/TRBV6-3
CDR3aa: CASRPPGHLFGYTF

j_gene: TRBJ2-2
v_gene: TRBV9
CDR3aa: CASSVVASGTGELFF

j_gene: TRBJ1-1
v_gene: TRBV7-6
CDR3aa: CASSQTDNTEAFF

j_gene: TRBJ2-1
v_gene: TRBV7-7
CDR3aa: CASSLALTDNEQFF

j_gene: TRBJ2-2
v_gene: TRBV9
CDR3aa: CASGRTGNTGELFF

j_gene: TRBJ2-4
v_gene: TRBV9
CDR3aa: CASSLTGQGVDIQYF

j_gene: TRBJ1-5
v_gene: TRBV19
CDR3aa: CASSIRDRGQPQHF

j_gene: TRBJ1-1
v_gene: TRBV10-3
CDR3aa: CAISLTGDTEAFF

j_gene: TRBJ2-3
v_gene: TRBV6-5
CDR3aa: CASSLGAGRPDTQYF

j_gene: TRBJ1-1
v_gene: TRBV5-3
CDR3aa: CARSLGRFGQGYEAFF

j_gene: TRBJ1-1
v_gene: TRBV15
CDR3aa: CATSREEFFMNTEAFF

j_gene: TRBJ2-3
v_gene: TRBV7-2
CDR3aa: CASSSWGLAGGRGDTQYF

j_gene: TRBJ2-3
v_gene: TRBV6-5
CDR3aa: CASSQRASTDTQYF

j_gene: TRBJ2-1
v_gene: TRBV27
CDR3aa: CASSPDSWEQFF

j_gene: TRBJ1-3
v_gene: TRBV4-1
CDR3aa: CASSQTGNTIYF

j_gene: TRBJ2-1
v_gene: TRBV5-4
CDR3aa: CASSPVSGGNNEQFF

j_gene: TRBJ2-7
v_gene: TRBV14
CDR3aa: CASSQIFIGTNYEQYF

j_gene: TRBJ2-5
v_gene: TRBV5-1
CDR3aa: CASAQQGTSETQYF

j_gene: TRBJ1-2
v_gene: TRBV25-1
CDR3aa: CASSAHGRDGYTF

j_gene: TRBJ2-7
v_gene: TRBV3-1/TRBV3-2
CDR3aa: CASSQAGGRNYEQYF

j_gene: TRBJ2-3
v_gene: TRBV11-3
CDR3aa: CASSFSLADTQYF

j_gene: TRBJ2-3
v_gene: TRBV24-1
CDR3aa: CATSDYQLAGGTDTQYF